Detailed here is one T cell receptor beta chain. As yet, its antigen is unknown. This specimen belongs to a study of CD4 T cells in relation to SARS-CoV-2 and coronaviruses. Across the whole study: PBMCs were cultured with antigen for approximately nine days before TCR beta sequencing. Convalescent patients were about eight males and a few females; two were Hispanic.

Roughly 10^5 naive or memory CD4+ cells were cultured with CEF peptides for approximately eleven days. The method was immunoSEQ multiplex PCR; TCRdb's version includes in-frame clones alone and lacks a portion of them. The data hold about 40,000 clones, with approximately 80% observed a single time. Whole-study findings and limits: SARS-CoV-2-driven expansion was significantly weaker in crossreactive than monoreactive clones.

This CDR3 comprises 11 residues. The V gene's germline CDR1 is LNHDA and CDR2 SQIVND (reference sequence). V lost 4 bases to trimming and J lost 5 bases, with 5 bases between them. The receptor was derived from an adult with COVID-19. The chain recombines TRBV19 with TRBJ2-5; D uncertain. Sequences were obtained from naive CD4+ T cells from PBMCs, cultured in vitro. Subset indicated: naive CD4+ T cells isolated by negative enrichment. The CDR3 reads CASSTSETQYF. The CDR3, as DNA: TGTGCCAGTAGTACCTCGGAGACCCAGTACTTC.